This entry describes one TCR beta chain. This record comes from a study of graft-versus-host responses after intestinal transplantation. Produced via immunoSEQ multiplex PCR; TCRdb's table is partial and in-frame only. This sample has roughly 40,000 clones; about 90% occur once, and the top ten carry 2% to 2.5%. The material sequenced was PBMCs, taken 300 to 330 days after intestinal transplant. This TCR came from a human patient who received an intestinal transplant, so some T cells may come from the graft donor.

The DNA of the CDR3 is TGTGCCAGCAGCGGAACCGGTACGCAGTATTTT. Its protein product is CASSGTGTQYF. V usage is TRBV9 and J usage is TRBJ2-3; D gene unclear. V dropped 3 bases and J dropped 8 bases, with 7 bases sitting between them. The CDR3 is made up of 11 amino acids. Germline-derived CDR1 and CDR2 are SGDLS and YYNGEE.